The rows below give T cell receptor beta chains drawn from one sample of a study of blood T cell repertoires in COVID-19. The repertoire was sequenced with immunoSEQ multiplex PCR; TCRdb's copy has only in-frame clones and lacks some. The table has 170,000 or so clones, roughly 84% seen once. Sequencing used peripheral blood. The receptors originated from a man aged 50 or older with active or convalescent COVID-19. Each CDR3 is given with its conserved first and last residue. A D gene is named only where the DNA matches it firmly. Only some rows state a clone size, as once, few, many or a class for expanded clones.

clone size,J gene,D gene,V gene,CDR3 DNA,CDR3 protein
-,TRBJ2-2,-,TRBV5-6,TGTGCCAGCAGCTTGGTCTCAGAGAACACCGGGGAGCTGTTTTTT,CASSLVSENTGELFF
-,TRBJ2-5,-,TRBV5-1,TGCGCCAGCAGCTGGTCGGGGATAGGAGAGACCCAGTACTTC,CASSWSGIGETQYF
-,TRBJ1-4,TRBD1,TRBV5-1,TGCGCCAGCAGCTACATGGGACAGTCTAATGAAAAACTGTTTTTT,CASSYMGQSNEKLFF
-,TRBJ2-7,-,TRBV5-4,TGTGCCAGCAGCTTGGGTGACTCCTTAATCTACGAGCAGTACTTC,CASSLGDSLIYEQYF
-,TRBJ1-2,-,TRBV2,TGTGCCAGCGGGCCAACGACAGGTTTTTATGGCTACACCTTC,CASGPTTGFYGYTF
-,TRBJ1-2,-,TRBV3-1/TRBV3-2,TGTGCCAGCAGCCACGAGGAGGGCTACACCTTC,CASSHEEGYTF
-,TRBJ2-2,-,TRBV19,TGTGCCAGTAGAGCACCCGCGAACACCGGGGAGCTGTTTTTT,CASRAPANTGELFF
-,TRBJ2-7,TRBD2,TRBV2,TGTGCCAGCAGAGGGTCGGGACTAGCGGGGTGGAAAGAGTACTTC,CASRGSGLAGWKEYF
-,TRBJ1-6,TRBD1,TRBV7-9,TGTGCCAGCAGCATAGCGGCCGGGACAGGGAGTTCACCCCTCCACTTT,CASSIAAGTGSSPLHF
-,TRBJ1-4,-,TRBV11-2,TGTGCCAGCAGCTTTACCGGGACTCCAGGAGGAGGTGAAAAACTGTTTTTT,CASSFTGTPGGGEKLFF
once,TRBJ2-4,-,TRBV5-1,TGCGCCAGCAGCTTGGCCTCGAACTCCAACATTCAGTACTTC,CASSLASNSNIQYF
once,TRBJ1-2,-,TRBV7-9,TGTGCCAGCAGCTTAAGTCCCGGAGCCTTC,CASSLSPGAF
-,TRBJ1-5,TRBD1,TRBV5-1,TGCGCCAGCAGCACGGGACAGGGGGATCAGCCCCAGCATTTT,CASSTGQGDQPQHF